This TCR beta chain appears in the sequencing data of a study of shared clonotypes between healthy human individuals. Turning to the study itself: Researchers drew samples from a couple of women and three men aged 18 to 49.

Study-wide results and caveats: Enrolling few donors narrowed the genetic and exposure-history diversity that was represented.

V shed 6 bases and J 0 bases; nucleotides not matched to a gene: 11. CDR3 length: 18 amino acids. Germline V gives CDR1 KGHSH, CDR2 LQKENI. The study ran the assay at deep level. TCRdb's table, derived via immunoSEQ multiplex PCR, lists solely in-frame clones and lacks some. The data show over 1.5 million clones, 95% to 99% seen once. Details on this clone: What it recognizes is unknown.

The sequence was collected from a man younger than 40 in good health. Sample: naive CD4+ T cells sorted from blood. Documented subset: CD45RA+ positively selected. The chain carries TRBV18 and TRBJ2-6, with 7 positions matching TRBD1. The CDR3 loop is CASSSLTGPSSGANVLTF. In nucleotides, the CDR3 is TGTGCCAGCTCCTCCCTGACAGGGCCGTCCTCTGGGGCCAACGTCCTGACTTTC.